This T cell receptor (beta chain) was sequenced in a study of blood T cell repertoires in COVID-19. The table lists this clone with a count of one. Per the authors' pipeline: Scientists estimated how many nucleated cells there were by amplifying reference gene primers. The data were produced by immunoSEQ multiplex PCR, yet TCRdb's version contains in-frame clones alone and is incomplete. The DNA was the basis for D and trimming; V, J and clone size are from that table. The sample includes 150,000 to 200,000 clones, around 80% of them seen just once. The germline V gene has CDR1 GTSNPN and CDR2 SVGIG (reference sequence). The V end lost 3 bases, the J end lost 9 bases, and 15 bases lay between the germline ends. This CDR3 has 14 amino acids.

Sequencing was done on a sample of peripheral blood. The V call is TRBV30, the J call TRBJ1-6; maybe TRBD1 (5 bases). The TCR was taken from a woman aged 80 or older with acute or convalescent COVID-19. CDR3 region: CAWSRGGELSPLHF. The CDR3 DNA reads TGTGCCTGGAGCCGGGGGGGGGAACTTTCACCCCTCCACTTT.